The text below deals with one TCR beta chain. In this sample, this clonotype turned up a few times. Its antigen has not been determined. One base away lies a much larger clone, so this may be a sequencing read error. No conserved phenylalanine or tryptophan is present at the end of the CDR3, so a read error is the likely explanation. Expansion of CD8+CD57+ cells had been shown by flow cytometry in the patients chosen for sequencing. Severe acquired aplastic anemia was diagnosed in all patients according to International Study of Aplastic Anemia and Agranulocytosis and Camitta criteria. Patients had received no therapy at the time of blood sampling. In this study, sorted CD4+ and CD8+ T cells from the blood of healthy subjects and of severe aplastic anemia patients had their TCR repertoires deep-sequenced. Patients were enrolled under clinicaltrials.gov protocols 00001620, 01623167, 00001397, 00071045, 00081523 and 00961064 in the USA. Ficoll-Paque density gradient centrifugation was used to isolate peripheral blood mononuclear cells. Before DNA extraction, CD4+ and CD8+ T cells were sorted with FACS or magnetic beads.

Genomic DNA served as template for TCR beta VDJ combination and CDR3 sequence profiling. TCR repertoire sequencing was run on an Illumina HiSeq 2000. The study's processing was this. Repertoire assessment relied on Simpson's diversity index, CDR3 size and DJ length profiles, and TRBV/TRBJ rearrangement plots. The most abundant DNA sequence in the deep sequencing data was taken as the immunodominant clone. CDR3 amino acid sequences were checked for sharing across subjects and were also compared against the VDJdb database and published repertoires. In-frame beta chains were kept once TCRdb had trimmed the public reads at Q25 with fastp and called clones with MiXCR. Each record represents a unique CDR3 protein, reported with the most common genes and DNA among its rows. TCRdb's processing, not the study's, gives the V and J calls here. This sample comprises approximately 120,000 distinct CDR3 sequences, 30% to 45% of them detected only once. The ten largest clones add up to more than 2.5% of the sample.

This sample is part of a study of CD8+CD57+ T cells in acquired aplastic anemia (dated by TCRdb to the late 2010s). For context, the study as a whole: On average, sorted CD4+ and CD8+ cells yielded around 3.4 ug of extracted DNA, with a range of 0.2 to 27.4 ug. CD8+CD57+ expansion was defined as frequency above the mean frequency observed in healthy subjects.

The investigation overall reported the following: Between patients and healthy controls, no significant difference in CD8+ Simpson's diversity was found (P=0.060). Although 25 to 30 CD8+ CDR3 sequences were shared by patients and controls, these sequences appeared highly expressed in patients and within the immunodominant clones of patients.

Material for sequencing was sorted CD4+, CD8+, or CD8+CD57+ T cells (not recorded which) from PBMCs. This clonotype originated in a human donor with aplastic anemia.

The CDR3 corresponds to CSGDRDNYNEQFL. The sequence in DNA is TGCAGTGGAGACCGGGACAACTACAATGAGCAGTTCCTC. The V gene is TRBV20-1 and the J gene is TRBJ2-1; a tentative D call is TRBD1 (6 bases match). Between the V and J ends, shortened by 7 bases and 3 bases respectively, the junction contains 13 bases. From its first to its last residue, the CDR3 has 13 amino acids. The read is trimmed to its CDR3 DNA, 39 bases read in frame from base 1. For CDR1 and CDR2, the germline V gene (reference sequence) lists DFQATT and SNEGSKA.